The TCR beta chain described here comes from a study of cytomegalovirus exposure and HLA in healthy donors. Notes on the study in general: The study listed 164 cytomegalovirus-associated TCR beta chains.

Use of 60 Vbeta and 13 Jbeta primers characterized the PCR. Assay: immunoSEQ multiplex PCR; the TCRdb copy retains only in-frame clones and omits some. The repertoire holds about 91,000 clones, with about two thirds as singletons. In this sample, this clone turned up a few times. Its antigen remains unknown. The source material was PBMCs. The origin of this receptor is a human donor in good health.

The CDR3 spells CAISERGGQGIGNTIYF. Here the CDR3 DNA reads TGTGCCATCAGTGAGCGGGGAGGGCAGGGAATTGGAAACACCATATATTTT. The chain combines TRBV10-3 with TRBJ1-3; weak D call: TRBD1 (5 bases). Per germline, CDR1 ENHRY and CDR2 SYGVKD. Deletions cut 2 bases from V and 3 bases from J, with 17 bases between. The CDR3 covers 17 residues.